The 23 T cell receptor beta chains below all came from one sample that was sequenced in a study of shared clonotypes between healthy human individuals. This table comes from immunoSEQ multiplex PCR, and its TCRdb copy is limited to in-frame clones, with some not included. The table includes approximately 2,200,000 clones, roughly 91% detected once. Naive-designated CD8 cells lacked CD45RO, were positively enriched for CCR7, and omitted terminally differentiated effector memory CD45RA+ cells. Sequenced material: naive CD8+ T cells from PBMCs. The source is a man younger than 30 in good health. Some clones in this sample may be carry-over from other donors' samples.

The V gene is TRBV4-1, the J gene TRBJ1-1, with 8 bases lining up with TRBD1. The length of the CDR3 is 13 residues. The trim removed 7 bases at V and 5 bases at J, leaving 6 bases unmatched. Germline V gene lookup returns CDR1 MGHRA and CDR2 YSYEKL. The CDR3 DNA is TGCGCCAGCACCACAGGGGGAGGGACTGAAGCTTTCTTT. Residues: CASTTGGGTEAFF.

This rearrangement joins TRBV9 to TRBJ1-5; the D is unclear. This CDR3 has 17 residues. Looked up from germline, CDR1 is SGDLS and CDR2 is YYNGEE. The V and J ends lost 3 bases and 1 base respectively, with 17 bases between them. Here the CDR3 DNA reads TGTGCCAGCAGCGCCGGCCCGGGCGCCACCAGCAATCAGCCCCAGCATTTT. It translates to CASSAGPGATSNQPQHF.

The chain joins TRBV4-3 to TRBJ1-6; perhaps TRBD1 as D (6 bases). The CDR3 sequence is 16 residues long. Germline CDR1 LGHNA, CDR2 YSLEER. V was shortened by 2 bases and J by 7 bases, with 15 bases between the two germline ends. CDR3 protein: CASSQRNREVNSPLHF. DNA for the CDR3: TGCGCCAGCAGCCAAAGAAACAGGGAAGTGAATTCACCCCTCCACTTT.

The rearrangement links TRBV27 to TRBJ1-1, with D perhaps TRBD1 (6 bases). Between the trimmed V and J ends, which lost 5 bases and 9 bases, there was a span of 19 bases. CDR1 and CDR2 from the germline V gene are MNHEY and SMNVEV (reference sequence). This CDR3 has 14 amino acids. As DNA, the CDR3 is TGTGCCAGCAGTCCCTTAGGGGGGGCAGTTCAAGCTTTCTTT. Its protein product is CASSPLGGAVQAFF.

Turning to this clone: This same CDR3 is encoded by further DNA sequences in the sample. The genes are TRBV4-1 and TRBJ1-5, with TRBD1 matching over 7 bases. The CDR3 is 16 residues long. V was clipped by 1 base and J by 5 bases; unmatched bases: 8. CDR1 and CDR2 from the germline V gene are MGHRA and YSYEKL. The CDR3 region has the DNA TGCGCCAGCAGCCAAGCCCCGGGACAGAGGGATCAGCCCCAGCATTTT. The encoded protein is CASSQAPGQRDQPQHF.

V and J are TRBV6-5 and TRBJ2-4; D gene ambiguous. CDR3 size: 13 residues. Looked up from germline, CDR1 is MNHEY and CDR2 is SVGAGI. V lost 6 bases and J lost 1, with 7 bases in between. The CDR3 DNA is TGTGCCAGCAGACCATGGGCCAAAAACATTCAGTACTTC. Its translation: CASRPWAKNIQYF.

The chain employs TRBV27 and TRBJ1-2, with 8 bases fitting TRBD1. V was clipped by 6 bases and J by 6 bases; unmatched bases: 3. The CDR3 spans 12 residues. Germline CDR1 MNHEY, CDR2 SMNVEV (reference sequence). The CDR3 is CASRQGAHGYTF. The CDR3 DNA reads TGTGCCAGCAGGCAGGGGGCTCATGGCTACACCTTC.

The chain joins TRBV27 to TRBJ2-7; D possibly corresponds to TRBD1 (6 bases). The CDR3 spans 15 residues. Per germline, CDR1 MNHEY and CDR2 SMNVEV (reference sequence). V gave up 4 bases and J gave up 3 bases, with 16 bases separating them. CDR3 loop: CASSSTRTVHYEQYF. For the CDR3, the DNA is TGTGCCAGCAGTTCCACCAGGACAGTCCACTACGAGCAGTACTTC.

The CDR3 loop is CASTDRSYEQYF. The CDR3 nucleotides read TGTGCCAGCACCGACAGATCCTACGAGCAGTACTTC. The chain has TRBV11-2 and TRBJ2-7, with a possible D match to TRBD1 (5 bases). The CDR3 runs to 12 residues. V was clipped by 7 bases and J by 1 base, with 8 bases between them. Germline V gene data show CDR1 as SGHAT and CDR2 as FQNNGV.

The chain carries TRBV9 and TRBJ2-7; D not certain. V lost 2 bases, J lost 3 bases, and 12 bases lay in between. This CDR3 has 14 residues. Germline CDR1 and CDR2: SGDLS and YYNGEE. This CDR3 reads CASSVNVGNYEQYF. CDR3 in DNA: TGTGCCAGCAGCGTTAACGTAGGGAACTACGAGCAGTACTTC.

The gene calls are TRBV18 and TRBJ1-4; TRBD1 matches 7 bases. CDR1 KGHSH and CDR2 LQKENI come from the germline V gene. The V gene end was trimmed by 6 bases and the J gene end by 0 bases; junction bases not matched to a gene: 4. The CDR3 extends over 15 amino acids. The CDR3 here is CASSPGTATNEKLFF. CDR3 coding DNA: TGTGCCAGCTCCCCCGGGACAGCAACTAATGAAAAACTGTTTTTT.

The rearrangement links TRBV7-9 to TRBJ2-3; TRBD1 might be the D (6 bases). The CDR3 contains 17 residues. Germline V gene sequence: CDR1 SEHNR, CDR2 FQNEAQ (reference sequence). With 2 bases removed from V and 0 bases from J, the gap between germline ends came to 15 bases. The CDR3 sequence is CASSLPPFGTSTDTQYF. Written as DNA, the CDR3 is TGTGCCAGCAGCTTACCCCCTTTCGGGACAAGCACAGATACGCAGTATTTT.

This clone was counted a few times. The chain employs TRBV5-1 and TRBJ2-1; D gene unclear. Trimming left V 7 bases short and J 7 bases short, with 12 bases between. The length of the CDR3 is 12 residues. Germline V lookup: CDR1 SGHRS, CDR2 YFSETQ. CDR3 in amino acids: CASFTTGNEQFF. CDR3 DNA: TGCGCCAGCTTCACCACTGGGAATGAGCAGTTCTTC.

This chain uses TRBV27 with TRBJ1-1; TRBD1 aligns across 7 bases. Trimming cost V 8 bases and J 8 bases; bases outside gene matches: 5. The V gene's germline CDR1 is MNHEY and CDR2 SMNVEV (reference sequence). The CDR3 has 11 amino acids. The CDR3 DNA sequence: TGTGCCAGCGGGACAGATTTAGAAGCTTTCTTT. Encoded protein: CASGTDLEAFF.

With respect to this clone: A read error may produce the germline difference seen at one junction end. The chain combines TRBV27 with TRBJ2-3; 12 nucleotides align to TRBD2. The germline V gene encodes CDR1 MNHEY and CDR2 SMNVEV (reference sequence). The CDR3 loop spans 16 amino acids. DNA for the CDR3: TGTGCCAGCACTTTAAGACTAGCGGGGGGCACAGATACGCAGTATTTT. It encodes CASTLRLAGGTDTQYF.

The chain links TRBV27 to TRBJ1-1, with D possibly TRBD1 on 6 matching bases. The V gene's germline CDR1 is MNHEY and CDR2 SMNVEV (reference sequence). The CDR3 is 15 residues long. V was shortened by 6 bases and J by 3 bases, with 17 bases between the two germline ends. CDR3 nucleotide sequence: TGTGCCAGCAGCCTTCTAAGGGCAGGGGACACTGAAGCTTTCTTT. Protein product: CASSLLRAGDTEAFF.

This chain links TRBV27 with TRBJ1-2, with unresolved D. Germline V gene data show CDR1 as MNHEY and CDR2 as SMNVEV (reference sequence). The CDR3 is 15 amino acids. The V gene lost 5 bases and the J gene lost 6 bases, with 19 bases spanning the gap. CDR3 residues: CASSPTPVPTDGYTF. The CDR3 coding sequence is TGTGCCAGCAGTCCCACCCCCGTGCCGACGGATGGCTACACCTTC.

The V gene is TRBV27, the J gene TRBJ2-7; 10 bases map to TRBD1. The CDR3 contains 15 residues. The junction had 11 bases not matched to a gene; V was cut back by 9 bases and J by 3 bases. Germline V gene data show CDR1 as MNHEY and CDR2 as SMNVEV (reference sequence). The CDR3 loop is CARTRSRTGGYEQYF. Written as DNA, the CDR3 is TGTGCCAGGACCCGCAGTAGGACAGGGGGCTACGAGCAGTACTTC.

In this sample, this clone turned up once. J is TRBJ2-1 and V is TRBV27, with 15 bases identical to TRBD2. In germline, CDR1 is MNHEY, CDR2 SMNVEV (reference sequence). CDR3 length equals 15 residues. V shed 6 bases, J shed 8 bases, and the junction held 5 bases outside the gene matches. CDR3 nucleotide sequence: TGTGCCAGCAGGTCCGGGACTAGCGGGAGGTATGAGCAGTTCTTC. Encoded protein: CASRSGTSGRYEQFF.

The gene calls are TRBV28 and TRBJ1-4, with a weak D call TRBD1 (5 bases). The CDR3 spans 17 residues. Germline lookup yields CDR1 MDHEN and CDR2 SYDVKM. The V end was cut by 6 bases, the J end by 6 bases, with 23 bases between. The CDR3 nucleotides read TGTGCCAGCAGAACCCTCCGGGGCCACGATTGGGATGAAAAACTGTTTTTT. This sequence encodes CASRTLRGHDWDEKLFF.

This clone was observed a few times. Other nucleotide sequences from this sample produce the same CDR3. The chain couples TRBV27 to TRBJ2-6; D is ambiguous. The germline CDR1 and CDR2 sequences are MNHEY and SMNVEV (reference sequence). The CDR3 extends over 12 amino acids. V lost 8 bases and J 0 bases, leaving 2 bases between the germline ends. In DNA form, the CDR3 reads TGTGCCAGCCTCTCTGGGGCCAACGTCCTGACTTTC. It yields the protein CASLSGANVLTF. The full variable domain, its missing parts supplied by reference TRBV27 and TRBJ2-6, is EAQVTQNPRYLITVTGKKLTVTCSQNMNHEYMSWYRQDPGLGLRQIYYSMNVEVTDKGDVPEGYKVSRKEKRNFPLILESPSPNQTSLYFCASLSGANVLTFGAGSRLTVL.

This clone was picked up one time. The V and J genes are TRBV7-2 and TRBJ1-5, with D possibly matching TRBD1 (5 bases). Germline lookup yields CDR1 SGHTA and CDR2 FQGNSA. The ends were cut back, 3 bases at V and 6 bases at J, with 9 bases in the middle. The CDR3 is 13 residues long. The CDR3 protein is CASSLGGPQPQHF. The CDR3 DNA is TGTGCCAGCAGCTTGGGGGGTCCTCAGCCCCAGCATTTT.

A word on this clone: Other DNA sequences from this sample encode an identical CDR3 as well. This rearrangement joins TRBV5-1 to TRBJ2-2; no clear D gene. The CDR3 runs to 14 residues. V gave up 2 bases and J gave up 0 bases, with 5 bases separating them. The germline V gene encodes CDR1 SGHRS and CDR2 YFSETQ. CDR3 amino acids: CASSLSANTGELFF. CDR3 DNA: TGCGCCAGCAGCTTATCAGCGAACACCGGGGAGCTGTTTTTT.